This T cell receptor beta chain was recovered during a study of cytomegalovirus exposure and HLA in healthy donors. Study results and limitations: Some V segments, TRBV6-2 and TRBV6-3 among them, were indistinguishable and were therefore excluded. Cytomegalovirus-associated TCR beta chains were listed, numbering roughly 150. Serostatus for CMV was the only available immune exposure information. Later, an analysis found that common viral pathogens appeared to be linked with several of the most significant clusters.

There are 13 residues in the CDR3. The germline V gene has CDR1 GTSNPN and CDR2 SVGIG (reference sequence). The J segment lost 7 bases and the V segment lost 4 bases, leaving 5 bases of the junction unmatched. Amplification used 60 Vbeta primers and 13 Jbeta primers. TCRdb's table, derived via immunoSEQ multiplex PCR, lists solely in-frame clones and lacks some. In total, the table holds 90,000 to 130,000 clones. Comments on this clone: Its antigen is still unknown.

The chain carries TRBV30 and TRBJ1-2; TRBD1 matches 11 bases. The sequence was collected from a man aged 25-45 years in good health and CMV-seronegative. The sequenced sample was PBMCs. In DNA form, the CDR3 reads TGTGCCTGGACTCGAGGGACAGGGGGTGGCTACACCTTC. The encoded protein is CAWTRGTGGGYTF.